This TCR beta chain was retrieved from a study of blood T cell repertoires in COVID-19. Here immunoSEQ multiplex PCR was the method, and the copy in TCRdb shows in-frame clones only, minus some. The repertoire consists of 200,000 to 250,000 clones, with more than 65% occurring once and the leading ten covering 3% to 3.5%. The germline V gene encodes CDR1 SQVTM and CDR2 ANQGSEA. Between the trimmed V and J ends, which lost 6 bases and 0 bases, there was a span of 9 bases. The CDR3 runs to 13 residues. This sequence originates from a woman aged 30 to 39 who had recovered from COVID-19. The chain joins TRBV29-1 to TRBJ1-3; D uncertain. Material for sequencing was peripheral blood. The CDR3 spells CSVGMHSGNTIYF. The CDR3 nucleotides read TGCAGCGTCGGGATGCACTCTGGAAACACCATATATTTT.